This is a list of T cell receptor beta chains from one sample in a study of CD4 T cells in relation to SARS-CoV-2 and coronaviruses. TCRdb's copy holds only in-frame clones and misses some; the assay was immunoSEQ multiplex PCR. The sample includes around 62,000 clones, roughly 93% of them seen just once. The sample was naive CD4+ T cells from PBMCs. The receptor source for this set is a human donor in good health. Each CDR3 is given with its conserved first and last residue. The D gene is left open where the match is weak. Not every row has a clone size; where given, it reads once, few, many or a size class.

NA | TRBD1 | TRBJ2-4 | TRBV28 | TGTGCCAGCAAAAGACAGGGGCGGCCCCAGCATCAGTACTTC | CASKRQGRPQHQYF
NA | NA | TRBJ2-7 | TRBV10-3 | TGTGCCATCGGCAGGGGTTCGAGCTCCTACGAGCAGTACTTC | CAIGRGSSSYEQYF
NA | TRBD1 | TRBJ2-5 | TRBV24-1 | TGTGCCACCAGTCCTATGGGACAGGGGAAAGAGACCCAGTACTTC | CATSPMGQGKETQYF
NA | TRBD1 | TRBJ2-1 | TRBV6-6 | TGTGCCAGCAGTCGACAGGGGGTCGGACGGCAGAGCTCCTACAATGAGCAGTTCTTC | CASSRQGVGRQSSYNEQFF
few | NA | TRBJ1-4 | TRBV7-9 | TGTGCCAGCAGCCTCCCCAGGGGCGCAACTAATGAAAAACTGTTTTTT | CASSLPRGATNEKLFF
NA | NA | TRBJ2-7 | TRBV5-1 | TGCGCCAGCAGCGGGGGGACTGACGAGCAGTACTTC | CASSGGTDEQYF
NA | NA | TRBJ2-5 | TRBV15 | TGTGCCACCAGCAGAGAAATTGTGGGAGGCCAAGAGACCCAGTACTTC | CATSREIVGGQETQYF
NA | NA | TRBJ2-2 | TRBV6-5 | TGTGCCAGCATTGCCTACTCCAGCACCGGGGAGCTGTTTTTT | CASIAYSSTGELFF
NA | NA | TRBJ1-6 | TRBV28 | TGTGCCAGCAGTGTCAGCTCCTATAATTCACCCCTCCACTTT | CASSVSSYNSPLHF
NA | TRBD2 | TRBJ2-7 | TRBV5-1 | TGCGCCAGCAGCTTTGGGGGGGACGAGCAGTACTTC | CASSFGGDEQYF
NA | TRBD2 | TRBJ2-3 | TRBV9 | TGTGCCAGCAGCGACACCGGGACTAGGGGTAACACGCAGTATTTT | CASSDTGTRGNTQYF
once | TRBD2 | TRBJ2-1 | TRBV15 | TGTGCCACCAGCAGAGGCACGGGACTAGCGGGAGGGAGCTCCTACAATGAGCAGTTCTTC | CATSRGTGLAGGSSYNEQFF
NA | TRBD2 | TRBJ2-7 | TRBV30 | TGTGCCTGGAGCCGGGGGGGGGCGCAAGGACTAGCAAGGGACGAGCAGTACTTC | CAWSRGGAQGLARDEQYF
NA | NA | TRBJ1-4 | TRBV28 | TGTGCCAGCAGTTTTCTGGTAGGCGCAACTAATGAAAAACTGTTTTTT | CASSFLVGATNEKLFF
NA | NA | TRBJ1-2 | TRBV4-1 | TGCGCCAGCAGCCAAGCCACCAGGGGAGAGAACTATGGCTACACCTTC | CASSQATRGENYGYTF
NA | NA | TRBJ2-7 | TRBV5-5 | TGTGCCAGCAGCCAAGGAACAGGGTCCTACGAGCAGTACTTC | CASSQGTGSYEQYF
NA | NA | TRBJ2-5 | TRBV30 | TGTGCCTGGGGATTGGGGCTCGGGGAGACCCAGTACTTC | CAWGLGLGETQYF
NA | TRBD1 | TRBJ2-2 | TRBV6-5 | TGTGCCAGCAGCCGGACAGGCCAGGACACCGGGGAGCTGTTTTTT | CASSRTGQDTGELFF
NA | NA | TRBJ1-5 | TRBV5-1 | TGCGCCAGCAGCTTGGACGGCAATCAGCCCCAGCATTTT | CASSLDGNQPQHF
NA | NA | TRBJ2-3 | TRBV28 | TGTGCCAGCAGGGGGGCCATGGATACGCAGTATTTT | CASRGAMDTQYF
NA | TRBD1 | TRBJ2-3 | TRBV5-1 | TGCGCCAGCAAATCACAGGGGGTGACAGATACGCAGTATTTT | CASKSQGVTDTQYF
NA | TRBD1 | TRBJ1-2 | TRBV28 | TGTGCCAGCAGTTCACCAGGGACAGGGGGCATATATGATGGCTACACCTTC | CASSSPGTGGIYDGYTF
NA | NA | TRBJ2-2 | TRBV7-8 | TGTGCCAGCAGCCAGCGAGATTACACCGGGGAGCTGTTTTTT | CASSQRDYTGELFF
NA | NA | TRBJ1-3 | TRBV28 | TGTGCCAGCAGTTTAACCACAACTGGAAACACCATATATTTT | CASSLTTTGNTIYF